This T cell receptor (beta chain) was identified in a study of blood T cell repertoires in COVID-19. Looking at the study overall: Acute-phase and convalescent COVID-19 samples originated in the United States, Italy and Spain.

This clone was recorded only once. V was pared by 8 bases and J by 1 base, with 4 bases of the junction left unmatched. The CDR3 extends over 14 amino acids. Germline values: CDR1 LNHDA, CDR2 SQIVND (reference sequence). A COVID-19 case was met by exposed participants within 2 weeks before study entry. Profiled with immunoSEQ multiplex PCR; TCRdb holds only in-frame clones, not every one. The sample has roughly 240,000 clones; about 87% are singletons. The origin of this receptor is a man between 50 and 59 years old who had been exposed to COVID-19. This rearrangement joins TRBV19 to TRBJ1-5; TRBD1 matches at 8 bases. The sample was PBMCs or T cells enriched from blood (not recorded which). CDR3 loop: CASGNRGSNQPQHF. CDR3 in DNA: TGTGCCAGTGGGAACAGGGGGAGCAATCAGCCCCAGCATTTT.